This passage covers 27 T cell receptor beta chains from one sample sequenced in a study of early T cells in non-severe SARS-CoV-2 infection. One entry per CDR3 protein results from TCRdb running MiXCR on the 5' RACE reads. The table lists about 46,000 distinct CDR3 sequences, around a tenth of them singletons, with under 15% in the top ten. Sequenced: whole blood. The source of these receptors is an adult who was a healthcare worker with PCR-confirmed SARS-CoV-2 infection or an uninfected control (not recorded which).

This rearrangement joins TRBV27 to TRBJ1-5; D remains ambiguous. Per the germline V gene, CDR1 is MNHEY and CDR2 is SMNVEV (reference sequence). Trimming shortened V by 2 bases and J by 0 bases, and 8 bases separated the two germline ends. The CDR3 has 15 amino acids. The CDR3: CASSLLSDSNQPQHF. The CDR3 DNA reads TGTGCCAGCAGTTTACTCAGTGATAGCAATCAGCCCCAGCATTTT.

There are many counts of this clonotype. The CDR3 protein is CASSPALAGHTDTQYF. DNA of the CDR3: TGTGCCAGCAGCCCCGCCCTGGCGGGACACACAGATACGCAGTATTTT. The genes are TRBV7-2 and TRBJ2-3, with D perhaps being TRBD1 or TRBD2 (6 bases each). CDR3 length equals 16 residues. V was cut by 5 bases and J by 2 bases, with 17 bases left in between. Germline V gene lookup returns CDR1 SGHTA and CDR2 FQGNSA.

This clonotype was seen at least ten times. The chain employs TRBV11-2 and TRBJ2-2; a weak D match, TRBD1 (6 bases). Germline V gene lookup returns CDR1 SGHAT and CDR2 FQNNGV. This CDR3 spans 17 amino acids. V was clipped by 5 bases and J by 2 bases, with 18 bases between them. CDR3: CASSPGNWDINTGELFF. CDR3 in DNA: TGTGCCAGCAGCCCCGGAAACTGGGACATTAACACCGGGGAGCTGTTTTTT.

This clonotype was detected many times. The chain couples TRBV20-1 to TRBJ2-3; D gene unclear. Per the germline V gene, CDR1 is DFQATT and CDR2 is SNEGSKA (reference sequence). V was clipped by 3 bases and J by 8 bases, with 9 bases between them. This CDR3 has 11 residues. This chain's CDR3 is CSASGDLTQYF. DNA for the CDR3: TGCAGTGCTAGCGGAGACCTTACGCAGTATTTT.

This clonotype was observed at least ten times. This chain connects TRBV7-9 to TRBJ1-2; 7 bases match TRBD1. J lost 4 bases, V lost 4 bases, and 12 bases had no gene match. The CDR3 sequence is 16 residues long. Germline CDR1 is SEHNR and CDR2 is FQNEAQ (reference sequence). The CDR3 region is CASSSPRGGDGYGYTF. In DNA, the CDR3 is TGTGCCAGCAGCTCCCCTCGAGGGGGCGATGGCTATGGCTACACCTTC.

In this sample, this clonotype turned up a few times. The gene calls are TRBV12-3 or TRBV12-4 and TRBJ2-3; 14 bases fit TRBD2. The CDR3 covers 16 residues. The junction had 5 bases not matched to a gene; V was cut back by 5 bases and J by 4 bases. The CDR3 region has the DNA TGTGCCAGCAGTCCCGGGACTAGCGGGAGTTCAGATACGCAGTATTTT. Protein product: CASSPGTSGSSDTQYF.

Ten or more counts support this clonotype. The chain employs TRBV6-2 or TRBV6-3 and TRBJ2-6; D possibly corresponds to TRBD1 (5 bases). Germline CDR1 is MNHEY and CDR2 is SVGEGT. V dropped 5 bases and J dropped 1 base, with 9 bases sitting between them. The CDR3 spans 15 residues. The CDR3 DNA is TGTGCCAGCAGTCGCAGGGCTTCTGGGGCCAACGTCCTGACTTTC. This codes for CASSRRASGANVLTF.

The V gene is TRBV28, the J gene TRBJ2-7, with D unclear. V lost 5 bases, J lost 0 bases, and 14 bases lay in between. Germline values: CDR1 MDHEN, CDR2 SYDVKM. This CDR3 has 15 residues. This CDR3 reads CASSPRTGSSYEQYF. For the CDR3, the DNA is TGTGCCAGCAGTCCCCGGACGGGCAGCTCCTACGAGCAGTACTTC.

This clonotype appeared many times. The chain recombines TRBV4-3 with TRBJ2-3; the D gene could be TRBD1 or TRBD2 (5 bases each). V was trimmed by 4 bases and J by 5 bases, leaving 13 bases between them. This CDR3 region has 14 residues. Germline CDR1 LGHNA, CDR2 YSLEER. The CDR3 DNA is TGCGCCAGCAGCCCCGGGACGTTAGAAGATACGCAGTATTTT. It specifies CASSPGTLEDTQYF.

This clonotype came up a few times. This chain links TRBV7-2 with TRBJ1-6, with 9 bases that match TRBD1. Trimming took 0 bases from V and 10 from J; bases not matched to a gene: 22. Germline lookup yields CDR1 SGHTA and CDR2 FQGNSA. The CDR3 runs 21 residues. The CDR3 loop is CASSLAEILTGTGLGQSPLHF. In DNA form, the CDR3 reads TGTGCCAGCAGCTTAGCGGAGATTTTAACCGGGACAGGGCTCGGGCAGTCACCCCTCCACTTT.

This clonotype came up many times. This sequence joins TRBV7-9 and TRBJ2-1; maybe TRBD2 (6 bases). The CDR3 extends over 14 amino acids. Trimming took 1 base from V and 7 from J, leaving 11 bases between them. Germline CDR1 is SEHNR and CDR2 is FQNEAQ (reference sequence). The CDR3 coding sequence is TGTGCCAGCAGCTTAGAGGGACTCCTGAATGAGCAGTTCTTC. This sequence encodes CASSLEGLLNEQFF.

At least ten counts were recorded for this clonotype. The chain couples TRBV20-1 to TRBJ1-6; no reliable D call. V lost 1 base, J lost 8 bases, and 3 bases lay in between. The CDR3 loop spans 11 amino acids. CDR1 is DFQATT, CDR2 SNEGSKA, per germline (reference sequence). The CDR3, as DNA: TGCAGTGCTAGAGGGGATTCACCCCTCCACTTT. This codes for CSARGDSPLHF.

This clonotype was seen many times. The CDR3 sequence is CSAQQQGAENIQYF. CDR3 nucleotide sequence: TGCAGCGCCCAACAACAGGGGGCGGAAAACATTCAGTACTTC. V usage is TRBV29-1 and J usage is TRBJ2-4; TRBD1 agrees at 9 bases. The ends lost 7 bases at V and 5 bases at J; junction bases unmatched: 9. CDR1 is SQVTM, CDR2 ANQGSEA, per germline. The CDR3 has 14 residues. The complete variable domain, with remaining parts taken from reference TRBV29-1 and TRBJ2-4, reads SAVISQKPSRDICQRGTSLTIQCQVDSQVTMMFWYRQQPGQSLTLIATANQGSEATYESGFVIDKFPISRPNLTFSTLTVSNMSPEDSSIYLCSAQQQGAENIQYFGAGTRLSVL.

In this sample, this clonotype turned up a few times. V is TRBV29-1 and J is TRBJ2-7; no clear D. Germline V gene sequence: CDR1 SQVTM, CDR2 ANQGSEA. The CDR3 totals 13 residues. Trimming stripped 4 bases from V and 1 base from J, with 11 bases between. The CDR3, as DNA: TGCAGCGTTGTTGGCCGATATTCCTACGAGCAGTACTTC. The encoded protein is CSVVGRYSYEQYF.

Only a few counts were recorded for this clonotype. The DNA of the CDR3 is TGCGCCAGCAGCCAGGGACGGACGGGGGGCCTTGAAAAACTGTTTTTT. Its translation is CASSQGRTGGLEKLFF. This chain joins TRBV4-3 and TRBJ1-4, with a weak D call TRBD1 (6 bases). The CDR3 spans 16 residues. V was pared by 3 bases and J by 7 bases, with 18 bases between. Germline V gene lookup returns CDR1 LGHNA and CDR2 YSLEER.

This chain links TRBV3-1 with TRBJ1-2; unclear D gene. The CDR3 spans 13 residues. Trimming removed 4 bases at V and 3 bases at J, with 9 bases between. Germline CDR1 is LGHDT and CDR2 is YNNKEL (reference sequence). DNA of the CDR3: TGTGCCAGCAGCCCAGAAAGTTACTATGGCTACACCTTC. Amino acid sequence: CASSPESYYGYTF.

The rearrangement links TRBV6-2 or TRBV6-3 to TRBJ1-2; 8 bases are shared with TRBD1. Losses at the gene ends were 5 bases for V and 8 bases for J; bases not matched to a gene: 10. CDR1 and CDR2 from the germline V gene are MNHEY and SVGEGT. This CDR3 spans 14 amino acids. CDR3 sequence (DNA): TGTGCCAGCAGTACCGTGACAGGGGTTGGCGGCTACACCTTC. Amino acid sequence: CASSTVTGVGGYTF.

This clonotype was counted only a few times. The chain is built from TRBV4-2 and TRBJ1-1; 9 bases line up with TRBD1. Germline V gene data show CDR1 as LGHNA and CDR2 as YNFKEQ. V trimming: 4 bases; J trimming: 2 bases; junction bases outside the gene matches: 8. The CDR3 has 16 amino acids. CDR3 region: CASSRSQGAGNTEAFF. The DNA of the CDR3 is TGTGCCAGCAGCCGCTCACAGGGGGCGGGTAACACTGAAGCTTTCTTT.

This clonotype occurred many times. The V call is TRBV7-2, the J call TRBJ2-7; TRBD2 might be the D (6 bases). CDR3 length equals 14 residues. Germline CDR1 is SGHTA and CDR2 is FQGNSA. The V and J ends lost 0 bases and 4 bases respectively, with 10 bases between them. The CDR3 coding sequence is TGTGCCAGCAGCTTAGCCCCAGGGAGGTACGAGCAGTACTTC. It codes for CASSLAPGRYEQYF.

The chain has TRBV7-3 and TRBJ2-3; the D gene is possibly TRBD2 (5 bases). CDR1 SGHTA and CDR2 FQGTGA come from the germline V gene. The CDR3 is 15 residues long. Trimming took off 4 bases at V and 0 bases at J, with 11 bases between the two ends. The CDR3 loop reads CASSSSGMSTDTQYF. DNA for the CDR3: TGTGCCAGCAGCTCTTCCGGGATGAGCACAGATACGCAGTATTTT.

The chain joins TRBV11-2 to TRBJ2-7, with D maybe TRBD1 (6 bases). The CDR3 is 15 residues long. V was trimmed by 0 bases and J by 3 bases, leaving 12 bases between them. From germline, CDR1 is SGHAT and CDR2 FQNNGV. The CDR3 region has the DNA TGTGCCAGCAGCTTAGATTGGGGGCGGAACTACGAGCAGTACTTC. It encodes CASSLDWGRNYEQYF.

This clonotype was recorded at least ten times. This chain uses TRBV12-5 with TRBJ2-5, with 8 bases aligning to TRBD1. Germline values: CDR1 LGHNT, CDR2 FRNRAP. The trim removed 6 bases at V and 5 bases at J, leaving 5 bases unmatched. The length of the CDR3 is 13 residues. The CDR3 DNA is TGTGCTAGTGGCCGGGACAGGAGGGAGACCCAGTACTTC. Its translation is CASGRDRRETQYF.

This clonotype was seen only a few times. The chain recombines TRBV6-2 or TRBV6-3 with TRBJ1-5, with D maybe TRBD1 (5 bases). V lost 6 bases to trimming and J lost 7 bases, with 13 bases between them. The CDR3 runs to 13 residues. Germline-derived CDR1 and CDR2 are MNHEY and SVGEGT. CDR3 sequence (DNA): TGTGCCAGCAGCCCCGAGGGGTTACAGCCCCAGCATTTT. Its protein is CASSPEGLQPQHF.

This clonotype was found many times. The chain carries TRBV6-1 and TRBJ1-2; maybe TRBD1 (6 bases). Germline CDR1 MNHNS, CDR2 SASEGT. The germline V and J ends were trimmed by 7 bases and 7 bases, with 19 bases remaining between them. The CDR3 sequence is 14 residues long. The CDR3 nucleotides read TGTGCCAGCACTCCCGGGGGACAAGTGAGTGGCTACACCTTC. It translates to CASTPGGQVSGYTF.

This clonotype showed up many times. The chain carries TRBV27 and TRBJ2-6; TRBD1 aligns across 7 bases. CDR1 and CDR2 (germline): MNHEY, SMNVEV (reference sequence). Trimming at V came to 6 bases and at J to 0 bases, leaving 8 bases not matched to a gene. This CDR3 is built from 17 residues. The CDR3 region is CASSTGQFNSGANVLTF. DNA for the CDR3: TGTGCCAGCAGCACGGGACAGTTCAACTCTGGGGCCAACGTCCTGACTTTC.

This clonotype was seen many times. The genes are TRBV6-5 and TRBJ2-6, with D perhaps given as TRBD1 or TRBD2 (5 bases each). Germline lookup yields CDR1 MNHEY and CDR2 SVGAGI. The CDR3 has 17 residues. V was cut by 10 bases and J by 0 bases, with 19 bases left in between. This CDR3 is CATRFRDGRSGANVLTF. The CDR3 DNA reads as TGTGCCACGCGTTTCCGGGACGGCCGCTCTGGGGCCAACGTCCTGACTTTC.

This clonotype ranks as medium-sized. This chain joins TRBV7-9 and TRBJ2-2; D is uncertain. Germline lookup yields CDR1 SEHNR and CDR2 FQNEAQ (reference sequence). V was clipped by 1 base and J by 6 bases, with 3 bases between them. The CDR3 loop spans 12 amino acids. CDR3 protein: CASSLGSGELFF. The CDR3 region has the DNA TGTGCCAGCAGCTTAGGCTCCGGGGAGCTGTTTTTT. The full variable domain, in which reference TRBV7-9 and TRBJ2-2 provide the parts outside the CDR3, is DTGVSQNPRHKITKRGQNVTFRCDPISEHNRLYWYRQTLGQGPEFLTYFQNEAQLEKSRLLSDRFSAERPKGSFSTLEIQRTEQGDSAMYLCASSLGSGELFFGEGSRLTVL.